Below are 31 T cell receptor beta chains sequenced from a single sample in a study of T-cell memory formation after mild COVID-19. TCRdb reprocessed the 5' RACE reads with MiXCR, giving one entry per CDR3 protein. Here the sample spans 70,000 to 100,000 distinct CDR3 sequences, around 16% being singletons. Sequencing was performed on PBMCs or a T cell subset sorted from them (not recorded which). Every receptor here comes from a man aged 18 to 30 who had mild COVID-19 (a few samples of this study predate the infection). Cell type and time point are not known.

The rearrangement links TRBV21-1 to TRBJ2-7; the table assigns TRBD1, which was not confirmed against the DNA. TRBV21-1 is tagged as a pseudogene. The CDR3 spans 15 residues. This CDR3 is CASSRGRFRTREQYF. The CDR3 region has the DNA TGTGCCAGCAGCCGGGGACGGTTTAGAACCCGCGAGCAGTACTTC.

This chain links TRBV20-1 with TRBJ1-1; the D is unclear. CDR1 is DFQATT, CDR2 SNEGSKA, per germline (reference sequence). This CDR3 has 11 residues. V lost 1 base, J lost 5 bases, and 5 bases lay in between. The CDR3: CSARVGTEAFF. DNA of the CDR3: TGCAGTGCTAGAGTCGGGACTGAAGCTTTCTTT.

The V and J genes are TRBV7-2 and TRBJ2-1, with 14 bases aligning to TRBD2. This CDR3 has 16 residues. The germline V gene encodes CDR1 SGHTA and CDR2 FQGNSA. V dropped 4 bases and J dropped 9; count of bases not matched to a gene: 8. The CDR3 spells CASSYRLAGGQGEQFF. In DNA, the CDR3 is TGTGCCAGCAGCTATCGACTAGCGGGGGGGCAAGGTGAGCAGTTCTTC. Complete variable domain (other parts from reference TRBV7-2 and TRBJ2-1): GAGVSQSPSNKVTEKGKDVELRCDPISGHTALYWYRQSLGQGLEFLIYFQGNSAPDKSGLPSDRFSAERTGGSVSTLTIQRTQQEDSAVYLCASSYRLAGGQGEQFFGPGTRLTVL.

The genes are TRBV12-3 or TRBV12-4 and TRBJ2-2; no clear D gene. Trimming removed 10 bases from V and 6 bases from J, with 9 bases in between. CDR3 size: 11 residues. CDR3 sequence reads: CATLKAGELFF. In nucleotides, the CDR3 is TGTGCCACCTTGAAGGCCGGGGAGCTGTTTTTT.

DNA of the CDR3: TGTGCCAGCAGTGGTTTCAGGGTCGGCGATGAAAAACTGTTTTTT. The encoded protein is CASSGFRVGDEKLFF. J is TRBJ1-4 and V is TRBV25-1, with TRBD1 as a possible D gene (5 bases). The CDR3 spans 15 residues. Germline-derived CDR1 and CDR2 are MGHDK and SYGVNS. V was cut by 4 bases and J by 6 bases, with 15 bases left in between.

At least ten counts were recorded for this clonotype. The chain recombines TRBV12-3 or TRBV12-4 with TRBJ2-3, with a tentative D call TRBD2 (5 bases). This CDR3 spans 15 amino acids. The ends were cut back, 8 bases at V and 6 bases at J, with 21 bases in the middle. The CDR3 DNA reads TGTGCCAGCCTTGCTGAGGGCCTGGGGTCGGATACGCAGTATTTT. Translation gives CASLAEGLGSDTQYF.

V and J are TRBV4-3 and TRBJ1-2; D remains unclear. This CDR3 spans 13 amino acids. Germline CDR1 LGHNA, CDR2 YSLEER. V was trimmed by 3 bases and J by 5 bases, leaving 10 bases between them. The CDR3 is CASSHVGGYGYTF. Written as DNA, the CDR3 is TGCGCCAGCAGCCACGTCGGCGGTTATGGCTACACCTTC.

The V gene is TRBV16, the J gene TRBJ1-2, with TRBD1 matching over 10 bases. Trimming removed 6 bases from V and 7 bases from J; junction bases left unmatched: 8. The V gene's germline CDR1 is KGHSY and CDR2 FQNENV. CDR3 length: 14 residues. The CDR3, as DNA: TGTGCCAGCAGTCCCGGGACAGGGGCAGTTGGCTACACCTTC. Amino acids: CASSPGTGAVGYTF. Combining the CDR3 with reference TRBV16 and TRBJ1-2 gives the whole variable domain GEEVAQTPKHLVRGEGQKAKLYCAPIKGHSYVFWYQQVLKNEFKFLISFQNENVFDETGMPKERFSAKCLPNSPCSLEIQATKLEDSAVYFCASSPGTGAVGYTFGSGTRLTVV.

This chain links TRBV3-1 with TRBJ2-3; D is unresolved. Trimming left V 1 base short and J 8 bases short, with 13 bases between. The germline CDR1 and CDR2 sequences are LGHDT and YNNKEL (reference sequence). The CDR3 spans 14 residues. In DNA form, the CDR3 reads TGTGCCAGCAGCCAAGTCGCGGACCGTCGTACGCAGTATTTT. Its translation: CASSQVADRRTQYF.

The chain combines TRBV27 with TRBJ1-1; TRBD1 is a possible D gene (5 bases). The CDR3 spans 11 residues. The ends were cut back, 6 bases at V and 7 bases at J, with 9 bases in the middle. Germline V gene data show CDR1 as MNHEY and CDR2 as SMNVEV (reference sequence). CDR3 in DNA: TGTGCCAGCAGAACAGGATTTGAAGCTTTCTTT. Amino acid sequence: CASRTGFEAFF.

This clonotype was seen only a few times. The chain couples TRBV4-1 to TRBJ1-2; TRBD1 matches at 7 bases. The length of the CDR3 is 14 residues. Germline V CDR1 and CDR2: MGHRA, YSYEKL. V trimming: 0 bases; J trimming: 4 bases; junction bases outside the gene matches: 2. CDR3 in DNA: TGCGCCAGCAGCCAAGAGACAGGGAGCTATGGCTACACCTTC. This translates into CASSQETGSYGYTF.

This clonotype was seen a handful of times. V gene TRBV6-5 combines with J gene TRBJ1-2; no clear D gene. Deletions cut 0 bases from V and 4 bases from J, with 9 bases between. The CDR3 runs 14 residues. CDR1 is MNHEY and CDR2 is SVGAGI in the germline V gene. The CDR3 region has the DNA TGTGCCAGCAGTTACTCTGAGCTCAGCTATGGCTACACCTTC. This gives the protein CASSYSELSYGYTF.

The chain couples TRBV6-6 to TRBJ2-1, with 7 bases lining up with TRBD1. The CDR3 runs to 14 residues. The V and J ends lost 6 bases and 5 bases, in that order; junction bases with no gene match: 7. CDR1 and CDR2 from the germline V gene are MNHNY and SVGAGI (reference sequence). DNA of the CDR3: TGTGCCAGCAGCAGGGACAGACTGAACAATGAGCAGTTCTTC. This translates into CASSRDRLNNEQFF.

This clonotype was counted only a few times. The chain combines TRBV7-9 with TRBJ2-5; tentative D call: TRBD2 (6 bases). V gave up 5 bases and J gave up 5 bases, with 18 bases separating them. Per germline, CDR1 SEHNR and CDR2 FQNEAQ (reference sequence). The CDR3 spans 15 residues. CDR3: CASSPEGRLAETQYF. In DNA form, the CDR3 reads TGTGCCAGCAGCCCAGAAGGTCGTCTAGCGGAGACCCAGTACTTC.

This clonotype was seen more than once but under ten times. V usage is TRBV7-9 and J usage is TRBJ2-3, with D perhaps TRBD1 (6 bases). Germline assignment: CDR1 SEHNR and CDR2 FQNEAQ (reference sequence). This CDR3 is built from 17 residues. V was shortened by 5 bases and J by 1 base, with 19 bases between the two germline ends. The CDR3: CASSAPGTPPGTDTQYF. CDR3 sequence (DNA): TGTGCCAGCAGCGCCCCCGGGACACCCCCAGGCACAGATACGCAGTATTTT. The full variable domain, its missing parts supplied by reference TRBV7-9 and TRBJ2-3, is DTGVSQNPRHKITKRGQNVTFRCDPISEHNRLYWYRQTLGQGPEFLTYFQNEAQLEKSRLLSDRFSAERPKGSFSTLEIQRTEQGDSAMYLCASSAPGTPPGTDTQYFGPGTRLTVL.

V is TRBV29-1 and J is TRBJ1-2; TRBD1 aligns across 8 bases. In germline, CDR1 is SQVTM, CDR2 ANQGSEA. The CDR3 length is 11 residues. Germline trimming cut 7 bases from V and 7 bases from J; bases unmatched to any gene: 5. Written as DNA, the CDR3 is TGCAGCGGAGGACAGGGATCTGGCTACACCTTC. Amino acids: CSGGQGSGYTF.

This chain's CDR3 is CASSGQPVSVTQYF. The CDR3 region has the DNA TGTGCCAGCAGTGGACAGCCCGTTTCGGTGACCCAGTACTTC. The genes are TRBV7-9 and TRBJ2-5; weak D call: TRBD1 (6 bases). Between the trimmed V and J ends, which lost 6 bases and 7 bases, there was a span of 18 bases. The germline V gene has CDR1 SEHNR and CDR2 FQNEAQ (reference sequence). The CDR3 has 14 amino acids.

This clonotype has a handful of counts. V is TRBV15 and J is TRBJ2-3; TRBD1 might be the D (6 bases). Germline values: CDR1 LNHNV, CDR2 YYDKDF (reference sequence). The length of the CDR3 is 15 residues. With 6 bases removed from V and 0 bases from J, the gap between germline ends came to 13 bases. The CDR3 reads CATSGDIPSTDTQYF. DNA for the CDR3: TGTGCCACCAGTGGGGACATTCCTAGCACAGATACGCAGTATTTT.

The chain has TRBV7-2 and TRBJ1-2; D is unresolved. V dropped 6 bases and J dropped 4 bases, with 18 bases sitting between them. Germline V gives CDR1 SGHTA, CDR2 FQGNSA. The CDR3 runs to 15 residues. The CDR3 DNA reads TGTGCCAGCAGTTCCGGGCCAGAATGGCCCTATGGCTACACCTTC. It specifies CASSSGPEWPYGYTF.

This clonotype has at least ten counts. This chain uses TRBV6-5 with TRBJ2-5; TRBD2 agrees at 14 bases. CDR1 is MNHEY and CDR2 is SVGAGI in the germline V gene. This CDR3 contains 16 residues. V lost 0 bases, J lost 4 bases, and 1 base stayed unmatched. CDR3 bases: TGTGCCAGCAGTTACTCCGGGACTAGCGGGGGAGAGACCCAGTACTTC. Protein sequence: CASSYSGTSGGETQYF.

This clonotype was counted at least ten times. This chain links TRBV11-2 with TRBJ2-7; the D gene is possibly TRBD2 (5 bases). The CDR3 contains 14 residues. Germline V lookup: CDR1 SGHAT, CDR2 FQNNGV. Trimming removed 5 bases from V and 1 base from J, with 12 bases in between. CDR3 in amino acids: CASSPSDWSYEQYV. CDR3 DNA sequence: TGTGCCAGCAGCCCCTCGGACTGGTCCTACGAGCAGTACGTC.

This clonotype has ten or more counts. This rearrangement joins TRBV6-4 to TRBJ2-6; D is undetermined. Germline V gives CDR1 MRHNA, CDR2 SNTAGT. V was clipped by 3 bases and J by 0 bases, with 9 bases between them. The CDR3 length is 16 residues. The CDR3 protein is CASSESSRSGANVLTF. DNA for the CDR3: TGTGCCAGCAGTGAATCCTCACGCTCTGGGGCCAACGTCCTGACTTTC.

The chain uses TRBV19 and TRBJ1-5; possibly TRBD1 for D (5 bases). The CDR3 consists of 13 residues. CDR1 and CDR2 (germline): LNHDA, SQIVND (reference sequence). Trimming removed 5 bases from V and 7 bases from J, with 12 bases in between. CDR3 nucleotide sequence: TGTGCCAGTAGTGCGGCGGGGGAACAGCCCCAGCATTTT. Its protein is CASSAAGEQPQHF.

The V gene is TRBV7-2, the J gene TRBJ2-3; no clear D gene. CDR1 SGHTA and CDR2 FQGNSA come from the germline V gene. Trimming removed 1 base at V and 12 bases at J, with 11 bases between. The CDR3 spans 12 residues. The CDR3 here is CASSLETGAQYF. The CDR3 DNA reads as TGTGCCAGCAGCTTAGAAACCGGCGCCCAGTATTTT.

The chain recombines TRBV11-2 with TRBJ2-3, with 12 bases matching TRBD2. The CDR3 has 16 amino acids. V lost 4 bases to trimming and J lost 3 bases; unmatched junction nucleotides: 5. Germline values: CDR1 SGHAT, CDR2 FQNNGV. CDR3 bases: TGTGCCAGCAGCTCAACTAGCGGGGGGTTGACAGATACGCAGTATTTT. It encodes CASSSTSGGLTDTQYF.

This clonotype was found many times. The chain uses TRBV4-1 and TRBJ2-7, with TRBD2 as a possible D gene (6 bases). The CDR3 spans 14 residues. V lost 1 base to trimming and J lost 7 bases, with 14 bases between them. In germline, CDR1 is MGHRA, CDR2 YSYEKL. CDR3 bases: TGCGCCAGCAGCCAAGGGGGGAGGAACGTAGAGCAGTACGTC. It translates to CASSQGGRNVEQYV.

In its sample, this clonotype was seen a few times. This chain connects TRBV7-2 to TRBJ2-5, with TRBD2 identical over 9 bases. The germline V gene encodes CDR1 SGHTA and CDR2 FQGNSA. This CDR3 is 16 amino acids long. The V and J ends lost 6 bases and 0 bases, in that order; junction bases with no gene match: 8. CDR3 bases: TGTGCCAGCAGTCATACCAGCGGGGGGTACCAAGAGACCCAGTACTTC. As protein: CASSHTSGGYQETQYF.

This chain links TRBV7-9 with TRBJ2-3; 8 positions match TRBD1. The germline CDR1 and CDR2 sequences are SEHNR and FQNEAQ (reference sequence). This CDR3 region has 13 residues. V lost 5 bases, J lost 4 bases, and 2 bases stayed unmatched. The CDR3 DNA is TGTGCCAGCAGCCAACAGGGGGCAGATACGCAGTATTTT. It encodes CASSQQGADTQYF.

Many counts were recorded for this clonotype. This chain joins TRBV6-6 and TRBJ2-7; possibly TRBD1 for D (5 bases). CDR3 length: 12 amino acids. The V end was cut by 5 bases, the J end by 5 bases, with 10 bases between. Germline values: CDR1 MNHNY, CDR2 SVGAGI (reference sequence). CDR3 nucleotides: TGTGCCAGCAGTGGGGCCCTGGACGAGCAGTACGTC. It encodes CASSGALDEQYV.

This clonotype was seen only a few times. J is TRBJ1-2 and V is TRBV2; 8 bases are shared with TRBD1. The germline V gene has CDR1 SNHLY and CDR2 FYNNEI. The junction had 6 bases not matched to a gene; V was cut back by 10 bases and J by 2 bases. The CDR3 consists of 13 residues. The CDR3 protein is CATSTGENYGYTF. CDR3 DNA: TGTGCCACATCGACAGGGGAGAACTATGGCTACACCTTC.

This clonotype was counted only a few times. The CDR3 DNA follows: TGCGCCAGCAGTGAGTATGGCGGGGGAGTGAGCACAGATACGCAGTATTTT. This encodes CASSEYGGGVSTDTQYF. The chain joins TRBV10-2 to TRBJ2-3, with 7 bases that match TRBD2. Germline trimming cut 1 base from V and 0 bases from J; bases unmatched to any gene: 7. Germline V CDR1 and CDR2: WSHSY, SAAADI. This CDR3 comprises 17 residues.